Below, 32 T cell receptor beta chains from the same sample are listed, as sequenced in a study of T-cell reconstitution after alpha-beta-depleted transplantation in children. As it was prepared, the TCRbeta library received unique molecular identifiers. TCRdb independently ran MiXCR on the PCR reads; one entry per CDR3 protein. Of hundreds of thousands of distinct CDR3 sequences detected, more than 20% appear once; the ten largest clones hold roughly 14%. The source material was PBMCs, mostly from graft donor cells, sampled 360 days after TCRalphabeta/CD19-depleted stem cell transplant. These receptors were taken from a boy under two years old who had a stem cell transplant for acute myeloid leukemia, so the T cells may come from the graft donor.

The sample holds one count of this clonotype. The CDR3 loop is CASSQESGELFF. The CDR3 nucleotides are TGTGCCAGCAGCCAAGAATCGGGGGAGCTGTTTTTT. The rearrangement links TRBV3-1 to TRBJ2-2, with D unresolved. CDR1 and CDR2 (germline): LGHDT, YNNKEL (reference sequence). V lost 0 bases and J lost 8, with 4 bases in between. CDR3 size: 12 residues. Combining the CDR3 with reference TRBV3-1 and TRBJ2-2 gives the whole variable domain DTAVSQTPKYLVTQMGNDKSIKCEQNLGHDTMYWYKQDSKKFLKIMFSYNNKELIINETVPNRFSPKSPDKAHLNLHINSLELGDSAVYFCASSQESGELFFGEGSRLTVL.

This clonotype came up a few times. The genes are TRBV13 and TRBJ2-5; TRBD1 agrees at 7 bases. Unmatched junction bases numbered 5, after V lost 2 bases and J lost 5 bases. The CDR3 length is 14 residues. Germline values: CDR1 PRHDT, CDR2 FYEKMQ (reference sequence). CDR3 residues: CASSLRDSPETQYF. As DNA, the CDR3 is TGTGCCAGCAGCTTAAGGGACAGTCCGGAGACCCAGTACTTC.

J is TRBJ2-3 and V is TRBV15, with 12 bases fitting TRBD1. Germline V gene data show CDR1 as LNHNV and CDR2 as YYDKDF (reference sequence). Trimming at V came to 5 bases and at J to 4 bases, leaving 7 bases not matched to a gene. The CDR3 has 16 residues. This CDR3 reads CATSGDRGQIADTQYF. In nucleotides, the CDR3 is TGTGCCACCAGCGGGGACAGGGGGCAAATCGCAGATACGCAGTATTTT.

V gene TRBV10-3 combines with J gene TRBJ2-3, with D tentatively TRBD1 (5 bases). CDR3 length equals 15 residues. The germline V and J ends were trimmed by 4 bases and 0 bases, with 11 bases remaining between them. Germline V lookup: CDR1 ENHRY, CDR2 SYGVKD. In DNA, the CDR3 is TGTGCCATCAGTGGGGGCACCGCTAGCACAGATACGCAGTATTTT. Residues: CAISGGTASTDTQYF.

A few counts support this clonotype. The rearrangement links TRBV25-1 to TRBJ2-1; D is tentatively TRBD1 or TRBD2 (6 bases each). With 2 bases removed from V and 8 bases from J, the gap between germline ends came to 19 bases. This CDR3 is 16 amino acids long. In germline, CDR1 is MGHDK, CDR2 SYGVNS. CDR3 sequence: CASSEIISIRGDEQFF. CDR3 in DNA: TGTGCCAGCAGTGAAATTATAAGTATTAGGGGGGATGAGCAGTTCTTC.

This clonotype was seen ten or more times. This rearrangement joins TRBV4-1 to TRBJ2-7, with 9 positions matching TRBD1. The CDR3 is made up of 18 amino acids. V dropped 0 bases and J dropped 3; count of bases not matched to a gene: 12. The germline V gene encodes CDR1 MGHRA and CDR2 YSYEKL. CDR3 nucleotide sequence: TGCGCCAGCAGCCAAGATAAAGGGACAGGGAAAGAGAACTACGAGCAGTACGTC. Its protein product is CASSQDKGTGKENYEQYV.

V is TRBV27 and J is TRBJ2-7, with 8 bases fitting TRBD1. V dropped 5 bases and J dropped 3; count of bases not matched to a gene: 3. The CDR3 sequence is 13 residues long. Germline values: CDR1 MNHEY, CDR2 SMNVEV (reference sequence). The CDR3 protein is CASSPGGFYEQYF. CDR3 DNA: TGTGCCAGCAGTCCAGGGGGCTTCTACGAGCAGTACTTC.

The chain joins TRBV4-1 to TRBJ1-1, with a tentative D call TRBD1 (6 bases). The V end lost 1 base, the J end lost 0 bases, and 12 bases lay between the germline ends. CDR1 and CDR2 (germline): MGHRA, YSYEKL. This CDR3 is 16 amino acids long. In DNA, the CDR3 is TGCGCCAGCAGCCAAGGTTGGACAGAAATGAACACTGAAGCTTTCTTT. Its protein product is CASSQGWTEMNTEAFF.

This clonotype was detected many times. The chain uses TRBV10-3 and TRBJ2-7; TRBD1 matches 10 bases. Germline V lookup: CDR1 ENHRY, CDR2 SYGVKD. With 7 bases clipped from V and 7 bases from J, the junction kept 7 bases outside the gene matches. The CDR3 consists of 13 residues. This chain's CDR3 is CAIKDRGIWEQYF. The CDR3 DNA reads as TGTGCCATCAAGGACAGGGGGATTTGGGAGCAGTACTTC.

This sequence joins TRBV7-2 and TRBJ2-7; 8 nucleotides align to TRBD1. CDR1 is SGHTA, CDR2 FQGNSA, per germline. V gave up 5 bases and J gave up 2 bases; unmatched junction bases: 8. The CDR3 is 15 residues long. The CDR3 region has the DNA TGTGCCAGCAGCCAAGACAGGGGAGGCCCCTACGAGCAGTACTTC. This translates into CASSQDRGGPYEQYF.

Ten or more counts support this clonotype. V is TRBV7-2 and J is TRBJ2-7; 7 nucleotides match TRBD1. Germline-derived CDR1 and CDR2 are SGHTA and FQGNSA. V gave up 2 bases and J gave up 3 bases; unmatched junction bases: 1. This CDR3 contains 13 residues. The CDR3 DNA reads as TGTGCCAGCAGCTTAAGGGACAGCTACGAGCAGTACTTC. Its translation: CASSLRDSYEQYF.

This clonotype showed up many times. The chain combines TRBV29-1 with TRBJ2-7; the D is unclear. With 3 bases removed from V and 3 bases from J, the gap between germline ends came to 9 bases. This CDR3 is built from 12 residues. In germline, CDR1 is SQVTM, CDR2 ANQGSEA. As DNA, the CDR3 is TGCAGCGTTGATTCGGGCGGCTACGAGCAGTACTTC. As protein: CSVDSGGYEQYF.

This clonotype was recorded many times. The chain uses TRBV7-2 and TRBJ2-2; TRBD1 matches 9 bases. The CDR3 covers 20 residues. Germline V gene sequence: CDR1 SGHTA, CDR2 FQGNSA. V was pared by 2 bases and J by 2 bases, with 15 bases of the junction left unmatched. In DNA form, the CDR3 reads TGTGCCAGCAGCTTACCCCGAGAGCCTGACAGGGGGTTCAACACCGGGGAGCTGTTTTTT. Protein: CASSLPREPDRGFNTGELFF.

The rearrangement joins TRBV9 to TRBJ2-3; D might be TRBD2 (6 bases). The germline V gene has CDR1 SGDLS and CDR2 YYNGEE. The V gene lost 3 bases and the J gene lost 0 bases, with 11 bases spanning the gap. The CDR3 totals 15 residues. The CDR3: CASSEWGTSTDTQYF. DNA of the CDR3: TGTGCCAGCAGCGAGTGGGGGACTAGCACAGATACGCAGTATTTT.

V gene TRBV11-2 combines with J gene TRBJ1-2, with D uncertain. The CDR3 length is 14 residues. The V gene lost 5 bases and the J gene lost 6 bases, with 16 bases spanning the gap. CDR1 is SGHAT, CDR2 FQNNGV, per germline. Here the CDR3 reads CASSPGLSGNGYTF. CDR3 sequence (DNA): TGTGCCAGCAGCCCGGGCCTGTCGGGGAATGGCTACACCTTC.

The table lists this clonotype with a few counts. The chain links TRBV2 to TRBJ2-1, with D hard to call. The CDR3 runs to 16 residues. Germline lookup yields CDR1 SNHLY and CDR2 FYNNEI. Trimming cost V 3 bases and J 0 bases, with 12 bases left between them. In DNA form, the CDR3 reads TGTGCCAGCAGTGAGGAGTGGGTGTCCTCCTACAATGAGCAGTTCTTC. It codes for CASSEEWVSSYNEQFF.

This clonotype came up many times. The chain carries TRBV12-3 or TRBV12-4 and TRBJ2-3; D is tentatively TRBD1 or TRBD2 (5 bases each). CDR3 size: 17 residues. The V end was cut by 5 bases, the J end by 0 bases, with 18 bases between. CDR3 bases: TGTGCCAGCAGTCCAGCCGGGACCCTTCCTAGCACAGATACGCAGTATTTT. Translated, it gives CASSPAGTLPSTDTQYF.

This chain uses TRBV7-8 with TRBJ2-2; 7 bases fit TRBD1. Trimming took 5 bases from V and 3 from J; bases not matched to a gene: 9. This CDR3 region has 16 residues. Looked up from germline, CDR1 is SGHVS and CDR2 is FQNEAQ. The CDR3 region is CASSLQSDRDTGELFF. Here the CDR3 DNA reads TGTGCCAGCAGCCTCCAATCCGACAGGGACACCGGGGAGCTGTTTTTT.

The genes are TRBV5-1 and TRBJ2-2; 9 bases line up with TRBD1. Trimming cost V 2 bases and J 8 bases; bases outside gene matches: 16. The CDR3 has 18 amino acids. Germline CDR1 SGHRS, CDR2 YFSETQ. CDR3 region: CASSLQGAKLGPLGELFF. The DNA of the CDR3 is TGCGCCAGCAGCTTACAGGGGGCGAAACTCGGCCCACTGGGGGAGCTGTTTTTT.

This chain joins TRBV11-3 and TRBJ2-4; no clear D gene. Germline V lookup: CDR1 SGHNT, CDR2 YENEEA. Trimming left V 5 bases short and J 13 bases short, with 18 bases between. This CDR3 has 13 amino acids. The CDR3 bases are TGTGCCAGCAGCCTCACCCGGACGGGTCCCCAGTACTTC. The encoded protein is CASSLTRTGPQYF.

Ten or more counts support this clonotype. The chain is built from TRBV29-1 and TRBJ2-5; either TRBD1 or TRBD2 may fit D (5 bases each). The length of the CDR3 is 13 residues. V was shortened by 4 bases and J by 2 bases, with 11 bases between the two germline ends. Germline CDR1 SQVTM, CDR2 ANQGSEA. The CDR3 sequence: CSVGGRSQETQYF. Here the CDR3 DNA reads TGCAGCGTTGGGGGGAGATCGCAAGAGACCCAGTACTTC.

This clonotype was recorded at least ten times. The rearrangement joins TRBV5-5 to TRBJ1-6; TRBD1 aligns across 12 bases. Trimming cost V 2 bases and J 6 bases; bases outside gene matches: 6. The CDR3 covers 17 residues. In germline, CDR1 is SGHKS, CDR2 YYEKEE (reference sequence). This CDR3 is CASSLSGQGAINSPLHF. The CDR3 DNA follows: TGTGCCAGCAGCTTATCGGGACAGGGGGCAATTAATTCACCCCTCCACTTT. Variable domain in full (rest from reference TRBV5-5 and TRBJ1-6): DAGVTQSPTHLIKTRGQQVTLRCSPISGHKSVSWYQQVLGQGPQFIFQYYEKEERGRGNFPDRFSARQFPNYSSELNVNALLLGDSALYLCASSLSGQGAINSPLHFGNGTRLTVT.

This clonotype was found many times. This sequence joins TRBV20-1 and TRBJ2-1; 7 positions match TRBD2. The CDR3 has 13 residues. V shed 3 bases, J shed 12 bases, and the junction held 11 bases outside the gene matches. Germline V CDR1 and CDR2: DFQATT, SNEGSKA (reference sequence). CDR3 amino acids: CSARGGSNDRQFF. CDR3 DNA sequence: TGCAGTGCTAGGGGGGGGAGTAACGATCGGCAGTTCTTC.

The CDR3 DNA is TGTGCCAGCAGTGTTAGGCGGACGAACACCGGGGAGCTGTTTTTT. Translating gives CASSVRRTNTGELFF. The rearrangement joins TRBV2 to TRBJ2-2; D not resolved. CDR3 length equals 15 residues. The germline V gene encodes CDR1 SNHLY and CDR2 FYNNEI. Trimming took off 4 bases at V and 0 bases at J, with 9 bases between the two ends.

In the case of this clonotype: The junction and the germline gene differ at one end; a read error may be behind it. V and J are TRBV12-3 or TRBV12-4 and TRBJ2-1, with 9 bases identical to TRBD2. The CDR3 is 15 residues long. The CDR3 sequence: CASSFRRGGLDERFF. The CDR3 nucleotides read TGTGCCAGCAGTTTTAGGCGGGGGGGCCTCGATGAGCGGTTCTTC.

This clonotype came up many times. The chain couples TRBV24-1 to TRBJ2-1; TRBD1 agrees at 10 bases. CDR3 size: 15 residues. After removal of 3 bases from V and 7 bases from J, the junction contained 5 bases not matched to a gene. Germline V CDR1 and CDR2: KGHDR, SFDVKD. CDR3 in DNA: TGTGCCACCAGTGATCCCGGGACAGGGGTGAATGAGCAGTTCTTC. Its protein product is CATSDPGTGVNEQFF.

The chain has TRBV15 and TRBJ2-6, with 8 bases that match TRBD1. With 1 base clipped from V and 1 base from J, the junction kept 3 bases outside the gene matches. The length of the CDR3 is 17 residues. Per germline, CDR1 LNHNV and CDR2 YYDKDF (reference sequence). In nucleotides, the CDR3 is TGTGCCACCAGCAGAGGGACAGGGTTTTCTGGGGCCAACGTCCTGACTTTC. This translates into CATSRGTGFSGANVLTF.

This clonotype was observed a handful of times. J is TRBJ2-7 and V is TRBV7-6, with a tentative D call TRBD1 (6 bases). The CDR3 has 14 amino acids. Per the germline V gene, CDR1 is SGHVS and CDR2 is FNYEAQ. V lost 5 bases and J 0 bases, leaving 11 bases between the germline ends. CDR3 nucleotides: TGTGCCAGCAGCCCAGAGACAGGCTCCTACGAGCAGTACTTC. Protein product: CASSPETGSYEQYF.

This clonotype has ten or more counts. The V gene is TRBV6-5, the J gene TRBJ2-1, with 7 bases aligning to TRBD1. CDR3 size: 15 residues. J was trimmed by 12 bases and V by 3 bases; bases with no gene match: 14. Germline CDR1 MNHEY, CDR2 SVGAGI. The CDR3 sequence is CASSYGDRAGDGQFF. For the CDR3, the DNA is TGTGCCAGCAGTTATGGTGACAGGGCTGGGGACGGGCAGTTCTTC.

This clonotype appeared many times. The chain couples TRBV7-2 to TRBJ2-3; 8 bases align to TRBD1. Losses at the gene ends were 5 bases for V and 3 bases for J; bases not matched to a gene: 13. The CDR3 runs to 17 residues. Germline lookup yields CDR1 SGHTA and CDR2 FQGNSA. The CDR3 loop reads CASSRNGQGGLTDTQYF. In nucleotides, the CDR3 is TGTGCCAGCAGCCGTAACGGACAGGGAGGATTGACAGATACGCAGTATTTT. Full variable domain (missing parts from reference TRBV7-2 and TRBJ2-3): GAGVSQSPSNKVTEKGKDVELRCDPISGHTALYWYRQSLGQGLEFLIYFQGNSAPDKSGLPSDRFSAERTGGSVSTLTIQRTQQEDSAVYLCASSRNGQGGLTDTQYFGPGTRLTVL.

The CDR3 sequence is CASRQSVLMSSYNEQFF. CDR3 in DNA: TGTGCCAGCAGACAGAGCGTCCTAATGAGCTCCTACAATGAGCAGTTCTTC. The chain joins TRBV28 to TRBJ2-1; no clear D gene. The CDR3 contains 17 residues. With 6 bases removed from V and 0 bases from J, the gap between germline ends came to 18 bases. Looked up from germline, CDR1 is MDHEN and CDR2 is SYDVKM.

In this sample, this clonotype turned up many times. The V gene is TRBV6-2 or TRBV6-3, the J gene TRBJ1-1, with D unresolved. The CDR3 covers 14 residues. V was pared by 4 bases and J by 4 bases, with 13 bases between. Germline V lookup: CDR1 MNHEY, CDR2 SVGEGT. Here the CDR3 DNA reads TGTGCCAGCAGTTTCCGGGCTGGAGGCACTGAAGCTTTCTTT. This encodes CASSFRAGGTEAFF.